The 9 T cell receptor beta chains below all came from one sample that was sequenced in a study of metastatic and nonmetastatic thyroid tumors. TCRdb reanalyzed the PCR reads with MiXCR. This repertoire shows approximately 40,000 clones, roughly 10% found once; its top ten account for around 25%. Among the patients, none had received any treatment before thyroid surgery. Material: blood. The receptors shown here come from a female donor with papillary thyroid cancer or a benign thyroid nodule (not recorded which). Some clones in this sample may be carry-over from other donors' samples.

This clone was seen repeatedly, ten times or more. Here the CDR3 reads CASSSTGDRYNEQFF. The CDR3 DNA reads as TGTGCCAGCAGCTCGACAGGGGACCGTTATAATGAGCAGTTCTTC. The genes are TRBV5-4 and TRBJ2-1; 8 bases match TRBD1. The CDR3 spans 15 residues. CDR1 and CDR2 (germline): SGHNT, YYREEE (reference sequence). The V and J ends lost 3 bases and 7 bases, in that order; junction bases with no gene match: 9.

This clone was counted at least ten times. The chain carries TRBV20-1 and TRBJ2-3; D may be TRBD2 (5 bases). This CDR3 has 15 residues. Germline loops: CDR1 DFQATT, CDR2 SNEGSKA (reference sequence). Trimming took off 0 bases at V and 0 bases at J, with 10 bases between the two ends. CDR3 loop: CSAREPTRSTDTQYF. CDR3 coding DNA: TGCAGTGCTAGAGAGCCTACTAGGAGCACAGATACGCAGTATTTT.

This clone was seen ten or more times. The gene calls are TRBV19 and TRBJ1-5; D gene ambiguous. The CDR3 length is 15 residues. Germline V CDR1 and CDR2: LNHDA, SQIVND (reference sequence). V was clipped by 3 bases and J by 0 bases, with 9 bases between them. The CDR3 nucleotides read TGTGCCAGTAGTATGGCCAGCTATAGCAATCAGCCCCAGCATTTT. It yields the protein CASSMASYSNQPQHF.

Many counts were recorded for this clone. J is TRBJ2-5 and V is TRBV7-9, with 7 bases fitting TRBD2. There are 14 residues in the CDR3. CDR1 is SEHNR and CDR2 is FQNEAQ in the germline V gene (reference sequence). The junction had 4 bases not matched to a gene; V was cut back by 2 bases and J by 4 bases. The CDR3 nucleotides read TGTGCCAGCAGCTTAAGGGAGCGGGGAGAGACCCAGTACTTC. Translated: CASSLRERGETQYF. Combining the CDR3 with reference TRBV7-9 and TRBJ2-5 gives the whole variable domain DTGVSQNPRHKITKRGQNVTFRCDPISEHNRLYWYRQTLGQGPEFLTYFQNEAQLEKSRLLSDRFSAERPKGSFSTLEIQRTEQGDSAMYLCASSLRERGETQYFGPGTRLLVL.

This clone was seen more than once but under ten times. CDR3 residues: CASRHRIAGGVNEQFF. In nucleotides, the CDR3 is TGTGCCAGCAGACACCGAATAGCGGGAGGGGTCAATGAGCAGTTCTTC. This rearrangement joins TRBV6-2 or TRBV6-3 to TRBJ2-1, with TRBD2 matching 11 bases. The CDR3 has 16 residues. Trimming cost V 6 bases and J 6 bases; bases outside gene matches: 10. Germline CDR1 and CDR2: MNHEY and SVGEGT.

There are many counts of this clone. Other nucleotide sequences in the sample specify the same CDR3. This chain joins TRBV5-4 and TRBJ2-4; TRBD1 agrees at 9 bases. This CDR3 spans 18 amino acids. Germline V lookup: CDR1 SGHNT, CDR2 YYREEE (reference sequence). V gave up 6 bases and J gave up 3 bases; unmatched junction bases: 16. This CDR3 reads CASTLEEGQGVDKNIQYF. The DNA of the CDR3 is TGTGCCAGCACCCTAGAAGAGGGACAGGGCGTTGACAAAAACATTCAGTACTTC.

Ten or more counts support this clone. The V gene is TRBV6-1, the J gene TRBJ1-5, with 7 positions matching TRBD1. There are 15 residues in the CDR3. Germline lookup yields CDR1 MNHNS and CDR2 SASEGT. V dropped 4 bases and J dropped 5; count of bases not matched to a gene: 8. DNA for the CDR3: TGTGCCAGCAGTGGAAAGACAGGGAGGGATCAGCCCCAGCATTTT. It yields the protein CASSGKTGRDQPQHF.

This clone has at least ten counts. The rearrangement links TRBV10-3 to TRBJ1-1; D gene ambiguous. Trimming shortened V by 6 bases and J by 6 bases, and 17 bases separated the two germline ends. Germline assignment: CDR1 ENHRY and CDR2 SYGVKD. The CDR3 consists of 14 residues. The CDR3 coding sequence is TGTGCCATCAGGTCTGAGGTTGGGTACGCTGAAGCTTTCTTT. Translating it yields CAIRSEVGYAEAFF.

This clone was counted at least ten times. The CDR3 region is CASSPRDPDPLHF. The CDR3 region has the DNA TGCGCCAGCAGCCCCCGGGACCCGGACCCCCTCCACTTT. The chain links TRBV5-1 to TRBJ1-6, with D possibly matching TRBD1 (5 bases). Germline values: CDR1 SGHRS, CDR2 YFSETQ. The V gene lost 4 bases and the J gene lost 13 bases, with 15 bases spanning the gap. The CDR3 consists of 13 residues.